This TCR beta chain was profiled in a study of brain T cells in children with intractable seizures. Broader study findings: Viral specificity was inferred only from CDR3 similarity; HCMV serostatus was unknown.

The sample's time point: blood from clinic visit 5 months post-surgery; TSC patient then seizure free. As for this clone: Its cognate antigen is unknown.

Profiling relied on immunoSEQ multiplex PCR, and the TCRdb table lists in-frame clones only, not all of them. The sample lists around 340,000 clones; roughly 92% were seen once. The V and J ends lost 5 bases and 1 base respectively, with 14 bases between them. Germline CDR1 reads SEHNR; CDR2 reads FQNEAQ (reference sequence). The CDR3 length is 15 residues. V is TRBV7-9 and J is TRBJ1-1, with a tentative D call TRBD1 (5 bases). The sample consisted of peripheral blood, taken less than 6 months after surgery. This sequence originates from a boy under two years old with tuberous sclerosis and intractable seizures. The CDR3 loop is CASSHTGDPNTEAFF. DNA for the CDR3: TGTGCCAGCAGCCATACGGGGGACCCGAACACTGAAGCTTTCTTT.